The 30 T cell receptor beta chains listed next were all sequenced from one sample in a study of T cells in Graves' hyperthyroidism and ophthalmopathy. Amplified TCR beta CDR3 regions came from RNA transcripts. First-round RT-PCR targeting the TCR CDR3 was performed with the HTBI primer set. Each CDR3 protein is one row after TCRdb ran MiXCR on the multiplex PCR reads. The sample includes 300,000 to 450,000 distinct CDR3 sequences, around 18% of them seen just once. Material for sequencing was blood. The receptor source for this set is a woman in her forties with Graves' ophthalmopathy.

This clonotype showed up many times. J is TRBJ2-3 and V is TRBV3-1; 8 bases match TRBD2. Germline assignment: CDR1 LGHDT and CDR2 YNNKEL (reference sequence). Trimming at V came to 1 base and at J to 6 bases, leaving 12 bases not matched to a gene. The CDR3 covers 17 residues. Written as DNA, the CDR3 is TGTGCCAGCAGCCAAGCGGTTTTCGAGCGGGAGTTTGATACGCAGTATTTT. It yields the protein CASSQAVFEREFDTQYF.

This clonotype was detected many times. The gene calls are TRBV20-1 and TRBJ1-6; 8 nucleotides agree with TRBD1. This CDR3 has 17 amino acids. Germline lookup yields CDR1 DFQATT and CDR2 SNEGSKA (reference sequence). Germline trimming cut 2 bases from V and 8 bases from J; bases unmatched to any gene: 14. The CDR3 nucleotides read TGCAGTGCTAGACCGACTGGATTACAGGGGGGGTATTCACCCCTCCACTTT. This encodes CSARPTGLQGGYSPLHF.

This chain joins TRBV28 and TRBJ2-2; D gene unclear. CDR1 is MDHEN and CDR2 is SYDVKM in the germline V gene. CDR3 length: 14 residues. Between the trimmed V and J ends, which lost 1 base and 7 bases, there was a span of 10 bases. The CDR3: CASSLSPRGGELFF. The CDR3 region has the DNA TGTGCCAGCAGTTTATCTCCCCGAGGCGGGGAGCTGTTTTTT. The whole variable domain, filled in from reference TRBV28 and TRBJ2-2, reads DVKVTQSSRYLVKRTGEKVFLECVQDMDHENMFWYRQDPGLGLRLIYFSYDVKMKEKGDIPEGYSVSREKKERFSLILESASTNQTSMYLCASSLSPRGGELFFGEGSRLTVL.

The table lists this clonotype with a few counts. A read error may account for a junction end that differs from germline. V usage is TRBV12-3 or TRBV12-4 and J usage is TRBJ2-7; tentative D call: TRBD1 (6 bases). This CDR3 contains 15 residues. CDR3 nucleotides: TGTGCCAGCAGGGCCACCGAGACAGGAAAATACGAGCAGTCCTTC. Translating it yields CASRATETGKYEQSF.

This clonotype was observed at least ten times. The junction and the germline gene differ at one end; a read error may be behind it. The V and J genes are TRBV27 and TRBJ2-7; tentative D call: TRBD1 (5 bases). The CDR3 is 14 residues long. The germline gives CDR1 MNHEY, CDR2 SMNVEV (reference sequence). This chain's CDR3 is CASSKETWGYERYF. CDR3 DNA: TGTGCCAGCAGCAAGGAGACCTGGGGCTACGAGCGGTACTTC.

This clonotype was seen ten or more times. The V gene is TRBV12-3 or TRBV12-4, the J gene TRBJ1-1; D may be TRBD1 (6 bases). The CDR3 length is 13 residues. V lost 6 bases, J lost 6 bases, and 14 bases lay in between. CDR3 protein: CASRPGQTSEAFF. The CDR3 DNA reads TGTGCCAGCAGACCCGGACAGACATCTGAAGCTTTCTTT.

This clonotype came up many times. V gene TRBV28 combines with J gene TRBJ2-2, with 7 bases lining up with TRBD1. V trimming: 6 bases; J trimming: 6 bases; junction bases outside the gene matches: 13. Germline loops: CDR1 MDHEN, CDR2 SYDVKM. The CDR3 has 16 amino acids. The CDR3 region has the DNA TGTGCCAGCAGACTGACAGGGATAGGTATTGCCGGGGAGCTGTTTTTT. Amino acid sequence: CASRLTGIGIAGELFF.

This clonotype has at least ten counts. This sequence joins TRBV6-1 and TRBJ2-7; a weak D match, TRBD1 (6 bases). The CDR3 runs 15 residues. V was trimmed by 1 base and J by 3 bases, leaving 13 bases between them. CDR1 and CDR2 (germline): MNHNS, SASEGT. The CDR3 is CASSEGTDALYEQYF. The CDR3 DNA reads as TGTGCCAGCAGTGAAGGGACAGACGCCCTCTACGAGCAGTACTTC.

This clonotype has at least ten counts. The rearrangement uses TRBV12-3 or TRBV12-4 and TRBJ1-5; D gene ambiguous. V shed 5 bases and J shed 0 bases, with 11 bases lying between them. This CDR3 contains 15 residues. The CDR3 reads CASSPFPPSNQPQHF. CDR3 bases: TGTGCCAGCAGTCCGTTCCCCCCTAGCAATCAGCCCCAGCATTTT.

This clonotype was counted at least ten times. No conserved phenylalanine or tryptophan ends this CDR3, so it is likely a read error. The chain carries TRBV28 and TRBJ2-7; 8 positions match TRBD2. After removal of 5 bases from V and 2 bases from J, the junction contained 5 bases not matched to a gene. The CDR3 is made up of 14 amino acids. CDR1 and CDR2 from the germline V gene are MDHEN and SYDVKM. DNA for the CDR3: TGTGCCAGCAGTATGGTAGCGGGGACCTACGAGCAGTACCTC. Translation gives CASSMVAGTYEQYL.

This clonotype was observed at least ten times. The rearrangement links TRBV6-1 to TRBJ1-3; a weak D match, TRBD1 (6 bases). Germline V lookup: CDR1 MNHNS, CDR2 SASEGT. The CDR3 contains 15 residues. The V and J ends lost 5 bases and 0 bases respectively, with 11 bases between them. In DNA, the CDR3 is TGTGCCAGCAGTCCCCAGGGGTACTCTGGAAACACCATATATTTT. Amino acid sequence: CASSPQGYSGNTIYF.

This clonotype was seen ten or more times. The V and J genes are TRBV9 and TRBJ2-3, with D tentatively TRBD1 (6 bases). V was clipped by 0 bases and J by 2 bases, with 10 bases between them. The germline gives CDR1 SGDLS, CDR2 YYNGEE. CDR3 length: 15 residues. CDR3 DNA sequence: TGTGCCAGCAGCGTAGGGGGACACCACACAGATACGCAGTATTTT. This gives the protein CASSVGGHHTDTQYF.

This clonotype was found many times. The chain carries TRBV6-1 and TRBJ1-5; D might be TRBD1 (5 bases). The CDR3 length is 15 residues. V lost 7 bases and J 3 bases, leaving 16 bases between the germline ends. Looked up from germline, CDR1 is MNHNS and CDR2 is SASEGT. The CDR3 loop reads CASTASGRTNQPQHF. In DNA, the CDR3 is TGTGCCAGCACGGCTTCAGGGCGGACCAATCAGCCCCAGCATTTT.

This clonotype was recorded at least ten times. V and J are TRBV28 and TRBJ1-5; weak D call: TRBD1 (5 bases). This CDR3 comprises 15 residues. Germline assignment: CDR1 MDHEN and CDR2 SYDVKM. V lost 2 bases and J lost 2, with 10 bases in between. CDR3 nucleotides: TGTGCCAGCAGTTTAAAGTTCAGGGGCAATCAGCCCCAGCATTTT. Amino acid sequence: CASSLKFRGNQPQHF.

This clonotype was seen many times. The rearrangement links TRBV10-2 to TRBJ1-1, with D unresolved. The ends were cut back, 3 bases at V and 7 bases at J, with 12 bases in the middle. Germline V gene data show CDR1 as WSHSY and CDR2 as SAAADI. This CDR3 is built from 13 residues. CDR3 DNA sequence: TGCGCCAGCAGTGATCGGGGTATTAGTGAAGCTTTCTTT. Its translation: CASSDRGISEAFF.

This clonotype was observed many times. V gene TRBV4-1 combines with J gene TRBJ1-5; a possible D gene is TRBD1 (5 bases). CDR3 length: 17 amino acids. Looked up from germline, CDR1 is MGHRA and CDR2 is YSYEKL. V lost 0 bases and J lost 0, with 12 bases in between. Here the CDR3 reads CASSQEIQVHSNQPQHF. In nucleotides, the CDR3 is TGCGCCAGCAGCCAAGAGATACAGGTCCATAGCAATCAGCCCCAGCATTTT.

In this sample, this clonotype turned up many times. This chain links TRBV11-2 with TRBJ1-5; 7 bases fit TRBD1. The length of the CDR3 is 16 residues. V lost 0 bases and J lost 7; bases outside the gene matches: 9. The germline CDR1 and CDR2 sequences are SGHAT and FQNNGV. CDR3 in DNA: TGTGCCAGCAGCTTAGAGGGCTCCTACAGGGGCCAGCCCCAGCATTTT. Its translation: CASSLEGSYRGQPQHF.

This clonotype was seen at least ten times. This rearrangement joins TRBV5-1 to TRBJ2-7; D may match TRBD1 or TRBD2 (7 bases each). V lost 4 bases and J 2 bases, leaving 22 bases between the germline ends. Germline V lookup: CDR1 SGHRS, CDR2 YFSETQ. The CDR3 length is 17 residues. This CDR3 is CASSELARGTAAYEQYF. The CDR3 bases are TGCGCCAGCAGCGAACTAGCGCGTGGGACAGCAGCCTACGAGCAGTACTTC. The full variable domain, completed using reference TRBV5-1 and TRBJ2-7, is KAGVTQTPRYLIKTRGQQVTLSCSPISGHRSVSWYQQTPGQGLQFLFEYFSETQRNKGNFPGRFSGRQFSNSRSEMNVSTLELGDSALYLCASSELARGTAAYEQYFGPGTRLTVT.

This clonotype showed up many times. The CDR3 region has the DNA TGTGCCAGCAGTTTAGGAGCTGTGGGCTATGGCTACACCTTC. Encoded protein: CASSLGAVGYGYTF. The chain couples TRBV12-3 or TRBV12-4 to TRBJ1-2; D is uncertain. The ends were cut back, 1 base at V and 4 bases at J, with 10 bases in the middle. The CDR3 is 14 residues long.

This clonotype appeared many times. The DNA for the CDR3 is TGTGCCAGCAGTTTAGGCGGCATGAACACTGAAGCTTTCTTT. Its translation is CASSLGGMNTEAFF. V usage is TRBV12-3 or TRBV12-4 and J usage is TRBJ1-1; D call uncertain. The germline V and J ends were trimmed by 1 base and 0 bases, with 6 bases remaining between them. This CDR3 is built from 14 residues.

In this sample, this clonotype turned up many times. V is TRBV9 and J is TRBJ1-1; 8 nucleotides line up with TRBD1. V shed 2 bases and J 5 bases; nucleotides not matched to a gene: 8. This CDR3 has 15 amino acids. The V gene's germline CDR1 is SGDLS and CDR2 YYNGEE. CDR3 nucleotide sequence: TGTGCCAGCAGCGTCCAGGGACAGGCGGGAACTGAAGCTTTCTTT. Amino acids: CASSVQGQAGTEAFF.

This clonotype occurred many times. The chain carries TRBV4-2 and TRBJ1-3, with no clear D. Germline V gene sequence: CDR1 LGHNA, CDR2 YNFKEQ. The CDR3 sequence is 15 residues long. Trimming removed 0 bases at V and 7 bases at J, with 13 bases between. CDR3 bases: TGTGCCAGCAGCCAAGACAAGGGTTTAGAGAACACCATATATTTT. Amino acids: CASSQDKGLENTIYF.

The table lists this clonotype with many counts. The chain employs TRBV27 and TRBJ1-2; the D gene is possibly TRBD1 (5 bases). The CDR3 loop spans 16 amino acids. Germline CDR1 is MNHEY and CDR2 is SMNVEV (reference sequence). Trimming removed 6 bases from V and 4 bases from J, with 21 bases in between. This chain's CDR3 is CASRPSHQTGIYGYTF. Here the CDR3 DNA reads TGTGCCAGCAGACCAAGTCATCAAACAGGAATCTATGGCTACACCTTC.

This clonotype was counted a few times. The rearrangement links TRBV19 to TRBJ1-2, with a possible D match to TRBD1 (6 bases). The CDR3 consists of 13 residues. CDR1 and CDR2 (germline): LNHDA, SQIVND (reference sequence). V was clipped by 5 bases and J by 4 bases, with 11 bases between them. This chain's CDR3 is CASSAGQTYGYTF. CDR3 bases: TGTGCCAGTAGTGCCGGACAGACCTATGGCTACACCTTC.

With respect to this clonotype: A read error is possible here, since a much larger clone lies one base away. This CDR3 fails to terminate in the conserved phenylalanine or tryptophan, so it likely reflects a read error. The chain uses TRBV19 and TRBJ2-2; no firm D call. From germline, CDR1 is LNHDA and CDR2 SQIVND (reference sequence). The CDR3 has 14 amino acids. V lost 7 bases, J lost 2 bases, and 11 bases lay in between. CDR3 in amino acids: CASKYDTNTGELFL. The CDR3 nucleotides read TGTGCCAGTAAATATGACACCAACACCGGGGAGCTGTTTCTT.

Only a few counts were recorded for this clonotype. The gene calls are TRBV9 and TRBJ2-5; the D gene is possibly TRBD1 (6 bases). Germline V gene lookup returns CDR1 SGDLS and CDR2 YYNGEE. The CDR3 extends over 14 amino acids. V was pared by 3 bases and J by 3 bases, with 12 bases between. The CDR3 DNA is TGTGCCAGCAGCGCCAGGGGTCCCAAAGAGACCCAGTACTTC. Encoded protein: CASSARGPKETQYF.

This clonotype was observed at least ten times. The rearrangement uses TRBV11-2 and TRBJ2-2, with D perhaps TRBD2 (5 bases). Looked up from germline, CDR1 is SGHAT and CDR2 is FQNNGV. The CDR3 extends over 14 amino acids. V was clipped by 5 bases and J by 2 bases, with 9 bases between them. CDR3 coding DNA: TGTGCCAGCAGCCCCAGACTAAACACCGGGGAGCTGTTTTTT. This translates into CASSPRLNTGELFF.

The table lists this clonotype with many counts. The chain carries TRBV6-2 or TRBV6-3 and TRBJ1-2, with 7 bases identical to TRBD1. The CDR3 extends over 13 amino acids. Germline V gene data show CDR1 as MNHEY and CDR2 as SVGEGT. V lost 5 bases and J lost 7; bases outside the gene matches: 7. CDR3 nucleotides: TGTGCCAGCAGTCCTAGGACAGGTTTTGGCTACACCTTC. It encodes CASSPRTGFGYTF.

This clonotype was found many times. Being one base from a much bigger clone, this may be a read error. The chain joins TRBV6-1 to TRBJ2-2; D unclear. Germline-derived CDR1 and CDR2 are MNHNS and SASEGT. CDR3 size: 12 residues. Trimming left V 10 bases short and J 1 base short, with 7 bases between. CDR3 protein: CATSWNTGELFF. The CDR3 DNA reads TGTGCCACCAGCTGGAACACCGGGGAGCTGTTTTTT.

Ten or more counts support this clonotype. The chain carries TRBV7-2 and TRBJ1-2; the D is unclear. This CDR3 has 13 amino acids. V was trimmed by 1 base and J by 4 bases, leaving 7 bases between them. From germline, CDR1 is SGHTA and CDR2 FQGNSA. CDR3 bases: TGTGCCAGCAGCTTAGGAGGTGCCTATGGCTACACCTTC. This gives the protein CASSLGGAYGYTF. Combining the CDR3 with reference TRBV7-2 and TRBJ1-2 gives the whole variable domain GAGVSQSPSNKVTEKGKDVELRCDPISGHTALYWYRQSLGQGLEFLIYFQGNSAPDKSGLPSDRFSAERTGGSVSTLTIQRTQQEDSAVYLCASSLGGAYGYTFGSGTRLTVV.